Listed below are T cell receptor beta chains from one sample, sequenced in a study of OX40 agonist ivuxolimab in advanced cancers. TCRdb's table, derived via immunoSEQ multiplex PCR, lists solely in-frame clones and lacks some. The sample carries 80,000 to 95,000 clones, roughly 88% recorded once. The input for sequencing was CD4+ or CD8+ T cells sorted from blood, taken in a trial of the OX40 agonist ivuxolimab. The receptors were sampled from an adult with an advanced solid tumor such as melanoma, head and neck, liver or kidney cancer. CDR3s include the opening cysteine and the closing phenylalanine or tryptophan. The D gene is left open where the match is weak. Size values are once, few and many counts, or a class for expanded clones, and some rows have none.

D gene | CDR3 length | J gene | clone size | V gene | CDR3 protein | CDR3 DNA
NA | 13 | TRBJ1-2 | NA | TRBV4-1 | CASSLDGYYGYTF | TGCGCCAGCAGCCTGGACGGATACTATGGCTACACCTTC
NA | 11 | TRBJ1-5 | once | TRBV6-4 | CASSGGEPQHF | TGTGCCAGCAGTGGGGGGGAGCCCCAGCATTTT
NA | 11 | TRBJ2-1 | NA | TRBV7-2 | CASSLMNEQFF | TGTGCCAGCAGCCTCATGAATGAGCAGTTCTTC
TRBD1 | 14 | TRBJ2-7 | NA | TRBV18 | CASSTGQGVYEQYF | TGTGCCAGCTCAACGGGACAGGGCGTCTACGAGCAGTACTTC
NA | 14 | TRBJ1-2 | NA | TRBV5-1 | CASSLSTGSYGYTF | TGCGCCAGCAGCTTATCGACAGGTTCTTATGGCTACACCTTC
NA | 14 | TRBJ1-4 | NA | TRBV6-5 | CASSPTLAYEKLFF | TGTGCCAGCAGTCCGACTTTGGCCTATGAAAAACTGTTTTTT
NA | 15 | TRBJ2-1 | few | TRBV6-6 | CASRAGMSSYNEQFF | TGTGCCAGCAGGGCCGGGATGAGCTCCTACAATGAGCAGTTCTTC
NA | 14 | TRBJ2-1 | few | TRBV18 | CASSPERAISEQFF | TGTGCCAGCTCACCAGAACGAGCCATTAGTGAGCAGTTCTTC
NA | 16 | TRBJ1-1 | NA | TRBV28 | CASSLGQQIMNTEAFF | TGTGCCAGCAGTTTAGGACAGCAGATCATGAACACTGAAGCTTTCTTT
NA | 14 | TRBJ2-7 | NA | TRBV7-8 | CASSLTDRYYEQYF | TGTGCCAGCAGCTTGACAGACAGGTACTACGAGCAGTACTTC
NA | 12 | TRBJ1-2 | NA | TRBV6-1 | CASNQGSYGYTF | TGTGCCAGCAATCAGGGGTCCTATGGCTACACCTTC
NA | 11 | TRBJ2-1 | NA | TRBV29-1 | CSVEADNEQFF | TGCAGCGTTGAAGCGGACAATGAGCAGTTCTTC
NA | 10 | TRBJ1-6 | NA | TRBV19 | CASKGAIFHF | TGTGCCAGTAAAGGGGCTATTTTCCACTTT
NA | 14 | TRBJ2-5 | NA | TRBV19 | CASSLHGTQETQYF | TGTGCCAGTAGCCTTCACGGGACACAAGAGACCCAGTACTTC
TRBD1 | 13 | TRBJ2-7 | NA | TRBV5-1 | CASSATGDHEQYF | TGCGCCAGCAGCGCGACAGGGGACCACGAGCAGTACTTC
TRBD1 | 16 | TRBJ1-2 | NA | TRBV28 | CASSTIRQGGNYGYTF | TGTGCCAGCAGTACAATCCGACAGGGGGGTAACTATGGCTACACCTTC
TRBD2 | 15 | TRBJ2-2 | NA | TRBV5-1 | CASSLVLADTGELFF | TGCGCCAGCAGCTTGGTACTAGCGGACACCGGGGAGCTGTTTTTT
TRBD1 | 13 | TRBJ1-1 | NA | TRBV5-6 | CASSLAGGVGAFF | TGTGCCAGCAGCTTGGCAGGGGGCGTCGGCGCTTTCTTT
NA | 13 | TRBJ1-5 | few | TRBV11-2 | CASTTGLSQPQHF | TGTGCCAGCACCACAGGGCTGAGTCAGCCCCAGCATTTT
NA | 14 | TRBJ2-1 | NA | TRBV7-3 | CASSINRAGNEQFF | TGTGCCAGCAGCATAAACCGGGCCGGCAATGAGCAGTTCTTC
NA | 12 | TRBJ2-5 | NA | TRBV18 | CASSYGEETQYF | TGTGCCAGCTCATACGGAGAAGAGACCCAGTACTTC
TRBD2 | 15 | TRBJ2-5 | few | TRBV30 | CAWKWREGRGETQYF | TGTGCCTGGAAGTGGCGGGAGGGCCGGGGAGAGACCCAGTACTTC
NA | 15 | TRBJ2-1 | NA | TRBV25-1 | CASSGGAGIRNEQFF | TGTGCCAGCAGTGGGGGGGCGGGGATAAGGAATGAGCAGTTCTTC
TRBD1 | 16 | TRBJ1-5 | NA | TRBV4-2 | CASSQEPGQGSQPQHF | TGTGCCAGCAGCCAAGAGCCGGGACAGGGGTCTCAGCCCCAGCATTTT
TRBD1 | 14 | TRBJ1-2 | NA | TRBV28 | CASSLRTGLYGYTF | TGTGCCAGCAGCCTTAGGACAGGTTTATATGGCTACACCTTC
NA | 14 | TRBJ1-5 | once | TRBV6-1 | CASSEMGNNQPQHF | TGTGCCAGCAGTGAAATGGGGAACAATCAGCCCCAGCATTTT